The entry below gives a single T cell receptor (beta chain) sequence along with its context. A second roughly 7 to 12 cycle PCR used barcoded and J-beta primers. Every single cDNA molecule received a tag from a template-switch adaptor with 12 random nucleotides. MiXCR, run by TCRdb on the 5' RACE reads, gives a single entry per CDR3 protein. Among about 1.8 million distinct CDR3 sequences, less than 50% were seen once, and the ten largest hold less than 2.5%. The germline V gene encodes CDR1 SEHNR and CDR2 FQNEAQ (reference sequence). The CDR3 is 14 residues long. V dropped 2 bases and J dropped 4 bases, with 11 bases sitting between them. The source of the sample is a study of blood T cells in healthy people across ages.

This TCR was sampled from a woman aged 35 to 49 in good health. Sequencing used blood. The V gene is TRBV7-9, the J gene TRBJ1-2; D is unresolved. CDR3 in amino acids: CASSLYDGFYGYTF. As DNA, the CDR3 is TGTGCCAGCAGCTTATATGACGGATTCTATGGCTACACCTTC.